This TCR beta chain was profiled in a study of blood T cells in healthy people across ages. The study's findings and limits: Per million T cells, TCR beta diversity dropped about linearly as age rose. Naive and antigen-experienced cells were not separated, limiting conclusive comparison.

The V end was cut by 5 bases, the J end by 4 bases, with 17 bases between. CDR1 is PRHDT and CDR2 is FYEKMQ in the germline V gene (reference sequence). CDR3 size: 15 residues. Remarks on this clonotype: Its antigen is undetermined.

The second PCR ran about 6 to 11 cycles with a sample-barcoded 5' primer and J-beta primers. TCRdb fed the 5' RACE reads into MiXCR, producing one record per CDR3 protein. Of about 1.4 million distinct CDR3 sequences in the sample, approximately 59% were seen once. V is TRBV13 and J is TRBJ1-2; D may be TRBD1 (5 bases). Source material: blood. The sequence came from a man younger than 30 in good health. The CDR3 DNA reads TGTGCCAGCAGCCCCCCGGGACTCTGGTTCTATGGCTACACCTTC. This translates into CASSPPGLWFYGYTF.